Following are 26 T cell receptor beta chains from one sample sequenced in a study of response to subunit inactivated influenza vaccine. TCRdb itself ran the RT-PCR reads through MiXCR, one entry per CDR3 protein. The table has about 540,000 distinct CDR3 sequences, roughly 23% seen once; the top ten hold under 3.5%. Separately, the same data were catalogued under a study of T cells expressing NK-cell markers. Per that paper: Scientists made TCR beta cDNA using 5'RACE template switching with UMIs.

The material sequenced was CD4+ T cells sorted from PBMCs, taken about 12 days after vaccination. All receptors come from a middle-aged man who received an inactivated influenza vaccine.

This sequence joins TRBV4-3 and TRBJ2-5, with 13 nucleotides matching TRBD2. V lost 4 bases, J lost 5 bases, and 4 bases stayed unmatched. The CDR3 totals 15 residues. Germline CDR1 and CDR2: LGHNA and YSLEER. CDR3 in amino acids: CASSRLAGGWETQYF. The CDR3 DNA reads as TGCGCCAGCAGCCGACTAGCGGGGGGTTGGGAGACCCAGTACTTC.

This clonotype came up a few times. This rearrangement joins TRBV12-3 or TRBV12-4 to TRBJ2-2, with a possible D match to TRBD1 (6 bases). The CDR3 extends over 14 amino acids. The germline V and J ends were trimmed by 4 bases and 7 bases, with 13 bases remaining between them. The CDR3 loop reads CASSSRAGVGELFF. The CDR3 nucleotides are TGTGCCAGCAGTTCTAGGGCAGGGGTCGGGGAGCTGTTTTTT.

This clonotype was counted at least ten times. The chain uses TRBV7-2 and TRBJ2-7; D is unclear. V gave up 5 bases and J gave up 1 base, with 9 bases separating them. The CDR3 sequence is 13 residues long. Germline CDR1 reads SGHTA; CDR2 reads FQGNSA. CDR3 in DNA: TGTGCCAGCAGCCGAAGGGCATCCTACGAGCAGTACTTC. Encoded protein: CASSRRASYEQYF. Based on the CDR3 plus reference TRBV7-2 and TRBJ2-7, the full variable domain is GAGVSQSPSNKVTEKGKDVELRCDPISGHTALYWYRQSLGQGLEFLIYFQGNSAPDKSGLPSDRFSAERTGGSVSTLTIQRTQQEDSAVYLCASSRRASYEQYFGPGTRLTVT.

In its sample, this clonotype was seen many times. The CDR3 region has the DNA TGTGCCAGCAGTTTATTATCACGGGGACAGATGAACACTGAAGCTTTCTTT. Its translation is CASSLLSRGQMNTEAFF. The rearrangement uses TRBV28 and TRBJ1-1; TRBD1 agrees at 7 bases. The CDR3 is 17 residues long. Germline CDR1 reads MDHEN; CDR2 reads SYDVKM. V was clipped by 1 base and J by 0 bases; unmatched bases: 8.

The CDR3 DNA reads TGTGCCAGCAGCCCCGGGGCTAACTATGGCTACACCTTC. Protein sequence: CASSPGANYGYTF. The rearrangement joins TRBV7-2 to TRBJ1-2, with D unresolved. This CDR3 spans 13 amino acids. Between the trimmed V and J ends, which lost 5 bases and 0 bases, there was a span of 7 bases. Germline V CDR1 and CDR2: SGHTA, FQGNSA.

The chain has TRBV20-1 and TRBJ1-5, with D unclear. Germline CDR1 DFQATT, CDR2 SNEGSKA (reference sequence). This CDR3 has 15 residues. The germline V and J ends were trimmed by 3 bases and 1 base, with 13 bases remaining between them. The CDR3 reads CSARAGPQSNQPQHF. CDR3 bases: TGCAGTGCTAGGGCTGGTCCACAGAGCAATCAGCCCCAGCATTTT.

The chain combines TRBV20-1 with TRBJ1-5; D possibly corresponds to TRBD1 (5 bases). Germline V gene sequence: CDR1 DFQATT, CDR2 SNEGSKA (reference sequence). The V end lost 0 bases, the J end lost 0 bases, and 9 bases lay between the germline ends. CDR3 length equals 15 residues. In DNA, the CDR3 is TGCAGTGCTAGAGAAGGGACGGATAGCAATCAGCCCCAGCATTTT. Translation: CSAREGTDSNQPQHF.

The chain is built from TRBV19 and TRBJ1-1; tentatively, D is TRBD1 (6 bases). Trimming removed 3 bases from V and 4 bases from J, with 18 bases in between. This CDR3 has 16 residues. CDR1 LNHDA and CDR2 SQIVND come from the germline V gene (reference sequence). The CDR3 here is CASSIGTIGMSTEAFF. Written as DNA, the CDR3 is TGTGCCAGTAGTATCGGGACAATCGGTATGAGCACTGAAGCTTTCTTT.

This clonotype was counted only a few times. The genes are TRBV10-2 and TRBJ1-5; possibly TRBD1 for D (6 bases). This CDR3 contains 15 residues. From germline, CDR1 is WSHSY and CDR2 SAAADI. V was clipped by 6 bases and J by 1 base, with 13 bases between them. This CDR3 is CASRQGWKSNQPQHF. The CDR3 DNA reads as TGCGCCAGCAGACAGGGATGGAAAAGCAATCAGCCCCAGCATTTT.

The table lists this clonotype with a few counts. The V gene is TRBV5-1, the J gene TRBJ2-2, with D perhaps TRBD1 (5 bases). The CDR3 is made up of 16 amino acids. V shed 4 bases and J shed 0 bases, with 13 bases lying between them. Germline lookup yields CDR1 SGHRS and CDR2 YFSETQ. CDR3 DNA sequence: TGCGCCAGCAGCCTTGATGACAGCGCGAACACCGGGGAGCTGTTTTTT. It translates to CASSLDDSANTGELFF.

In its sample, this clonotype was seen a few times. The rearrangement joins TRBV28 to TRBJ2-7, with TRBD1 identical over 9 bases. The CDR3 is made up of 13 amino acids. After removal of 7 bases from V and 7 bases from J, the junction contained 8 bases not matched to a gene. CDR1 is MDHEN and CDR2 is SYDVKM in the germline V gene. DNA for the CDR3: TGTGCCAGCATTAGACAGGGGGGAGTGGAGCAGTACTTC. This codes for CASIRQGGVEQYF. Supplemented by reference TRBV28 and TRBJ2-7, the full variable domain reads DVKVTQSSRYLVKRTGEKVFLECVQDMDHENMFWYRQDPGLGLRLIYFSYDVKMKEKGDIPEGYSVSREKKERFSLILESASTNQTSMYLCASIRQGGVEQYFGPGTRLTVT.

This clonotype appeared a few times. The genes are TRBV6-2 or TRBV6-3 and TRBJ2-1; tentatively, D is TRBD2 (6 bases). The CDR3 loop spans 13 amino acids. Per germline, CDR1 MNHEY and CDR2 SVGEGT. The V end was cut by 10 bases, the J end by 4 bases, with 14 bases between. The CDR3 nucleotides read TGTGCCACCCGCCGGGACTTGTACAATGAGCAGTTCTTC. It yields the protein CATRRDLYNEQFF.

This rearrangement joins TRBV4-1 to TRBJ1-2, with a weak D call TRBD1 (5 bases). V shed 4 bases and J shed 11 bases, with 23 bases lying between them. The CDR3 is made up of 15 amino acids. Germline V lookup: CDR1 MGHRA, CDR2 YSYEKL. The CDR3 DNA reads TGCGCCAGCAGCCGATCCCGGGAGCTACCTTGGGGGTACACCTTC. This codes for CASSRSRELPWGYTF.

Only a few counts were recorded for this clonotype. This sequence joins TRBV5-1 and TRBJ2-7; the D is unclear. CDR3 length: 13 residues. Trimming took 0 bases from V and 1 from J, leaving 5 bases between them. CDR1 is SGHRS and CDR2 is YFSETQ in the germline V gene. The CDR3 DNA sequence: TGCGCCAGCAGCTTGGTATTATCCTACGAGCAGTACTTC. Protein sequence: CASSLVLSYEQYF.

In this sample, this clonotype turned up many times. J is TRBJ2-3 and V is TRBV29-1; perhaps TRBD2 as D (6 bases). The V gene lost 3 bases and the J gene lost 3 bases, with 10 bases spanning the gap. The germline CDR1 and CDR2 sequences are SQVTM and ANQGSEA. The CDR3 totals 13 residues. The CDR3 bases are TGCAGCGTTGACATCGGGAGAACAGATACGCAGTATTTT. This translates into CSVDIGRTDTQYF.

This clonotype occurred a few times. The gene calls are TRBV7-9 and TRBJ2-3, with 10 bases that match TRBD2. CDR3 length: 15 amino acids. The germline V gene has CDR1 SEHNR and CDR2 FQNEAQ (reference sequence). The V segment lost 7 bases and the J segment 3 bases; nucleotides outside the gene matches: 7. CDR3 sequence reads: CASTLGLAETDTQYF. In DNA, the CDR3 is TGTGCCAGCACCCTCGGACTAGCGGAGACAGATACGCAGTATTTT.

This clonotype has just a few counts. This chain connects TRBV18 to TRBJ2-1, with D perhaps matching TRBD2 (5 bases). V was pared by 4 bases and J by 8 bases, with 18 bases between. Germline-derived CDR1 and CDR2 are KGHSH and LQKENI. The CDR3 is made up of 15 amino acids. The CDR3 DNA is TGTGCCAGCTCACGGACGGAGACTATGGTCTATGAGCAGTTCTTC. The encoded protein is CASSRTETMVYEQFF.

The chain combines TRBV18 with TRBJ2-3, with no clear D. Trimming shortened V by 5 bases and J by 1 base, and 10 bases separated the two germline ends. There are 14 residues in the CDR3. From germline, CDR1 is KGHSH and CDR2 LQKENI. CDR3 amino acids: CASSSFFGTDTQYF. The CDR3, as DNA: TGTGCCAGCTCATCTTTCTTCGGCACAGATACGCAGTATTTT.

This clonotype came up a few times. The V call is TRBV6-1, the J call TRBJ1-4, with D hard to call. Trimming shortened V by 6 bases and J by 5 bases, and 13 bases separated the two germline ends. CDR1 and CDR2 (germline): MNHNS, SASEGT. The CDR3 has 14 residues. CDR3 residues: CASRHPGTNEKLFF. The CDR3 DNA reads TGTGCCAGCAGGCATCCGGGAACGAATGAAAAACTGTTTTTT.

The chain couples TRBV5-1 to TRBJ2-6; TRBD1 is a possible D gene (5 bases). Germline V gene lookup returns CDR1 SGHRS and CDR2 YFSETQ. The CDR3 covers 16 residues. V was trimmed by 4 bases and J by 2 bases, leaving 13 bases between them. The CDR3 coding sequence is TGCGCCAGCAGCCCCCCGGACACTGCTGGGGCCAACGTCCTGACTTTC. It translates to CASSPPDTAGANVLTF.

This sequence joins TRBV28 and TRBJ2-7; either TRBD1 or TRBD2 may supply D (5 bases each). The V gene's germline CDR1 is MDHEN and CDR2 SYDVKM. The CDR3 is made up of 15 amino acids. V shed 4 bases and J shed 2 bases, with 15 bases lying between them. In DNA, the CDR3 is TGTGCCAGCAGTTCCCTCCTACGAGGGGCCTACGAGCAGTACTTC. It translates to CASSSLLRGAYEQYF.

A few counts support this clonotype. Here the CDR3 DNA reads TGCGCCAGCAGCCAAGATTCGAGCGGGAGAAGCGGCAATGAGCAGTTCTTC. Amino acid sequence: CASSQDSSGRSGNEQFF. The rearrangement joins TRBV4-3 to TRBJ2-1; TRBD2 aligns across 8 bases. This CDR3 comprises 17 residues. Germline-derived CDR1 and CDR2 are LGHNA and YSLEER. J was trimmed by 6 bases and V by 0 bases; bases with no gene match: 10.

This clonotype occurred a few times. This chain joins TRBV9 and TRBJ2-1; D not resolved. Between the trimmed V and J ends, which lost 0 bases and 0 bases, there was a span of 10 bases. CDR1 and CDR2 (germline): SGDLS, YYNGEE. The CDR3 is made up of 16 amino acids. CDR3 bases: TGTGCCAGCAGCGTAGTTAGCACCAGCTCCTACAATGAGCAGTTCTTC. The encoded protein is CASSVVSTSSYNEQFF.

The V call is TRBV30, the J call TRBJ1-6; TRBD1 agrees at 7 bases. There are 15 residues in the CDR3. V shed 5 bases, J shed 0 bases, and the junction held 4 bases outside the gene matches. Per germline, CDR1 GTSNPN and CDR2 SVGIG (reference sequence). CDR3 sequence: CAWSGQHSYNSPLHF. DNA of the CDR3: TGTGCCTGGTCGGGACAGCACTCCTATAATTCACCCCTCCACTTT.

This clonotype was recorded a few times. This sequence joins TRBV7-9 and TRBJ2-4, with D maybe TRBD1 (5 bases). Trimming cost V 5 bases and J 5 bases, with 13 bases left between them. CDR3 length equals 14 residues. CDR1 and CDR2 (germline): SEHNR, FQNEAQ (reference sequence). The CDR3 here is CASSLQTEQNIQYF. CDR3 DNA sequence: TGTGCCAGCAGCCTACAGACAGAACAAAACATTCAGTACTTC.

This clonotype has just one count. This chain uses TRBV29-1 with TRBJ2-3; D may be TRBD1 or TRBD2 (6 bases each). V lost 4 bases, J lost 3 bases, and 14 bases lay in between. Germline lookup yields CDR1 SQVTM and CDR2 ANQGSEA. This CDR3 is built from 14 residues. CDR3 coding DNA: TGCAGCGTTGTAAGGGGGGTAGGGACAGATACGCAGTATTTT. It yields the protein CSVVRGVGTDTQYF.